The clone carrying this T cell receptor beta chain was detected many times. Its antigen is currently unknown. Per germline, CDR1 DFQATT and CDR2 SNEGSKA (reference sequence). V was pared by 5 bases and J by 4 bases, with 14 bases of the junction left unmatched. CDR3 length: 16 residues. The data belong to a study of human T cells and chemical hapten exposure. As for the study in general: Small pooled library volume differences chiefly drove per-sample TCR yield variation. Study-level results: Sensitizing to DPC left TCRs with a frequency above 1 in 1000 unaltered.

The library tagged individual cDNA molecules with unique molecular identifiers. Original data processing: TCRs per sample had a median of approximately 88,000 and ranged from 23,224 to 690,600. Using its own MiXCR run on the 5' RACE reads, TCRdb lists one record per CDR3 protein. For this entry, the V and J calls and clone size follow TCRdb and not the study's own pipeline. The sample consists of some 150,000 distinct CDR3 sequences, about 4.3% of them appearing once. Total RNA came from unfractionated whole blood. The chain recombines TRBV20-1 with TRBJ2-7, with 10 bases matching TRBD1. The TCR comes from a female donor in good health. The chain's CDR3 is CSAYTTPGQGRYEQYF. CDR3 DNA sequence: TGCAGTGCTTATACCACCCCGGGACAGGGGAGGTACGAGCAGTACTTC.